This T cell receptor beta chain comes out of a study of cytomegalovirus exposure and HLA in healthy donors. The PCR employed 60 Vbeta primers together with 13 Jbeta primers. Sequencing used immunoSEQ multiplex PCR; TCRdb keeps in-frame clones, though not all of them. The sample has about 110,000 clones; around three quarters are singletons. Looked up from germline, CDR1 is LNHDA and CDR2 is SQIVND (reference sequence). The trim removed 1 base at V and 1 base at J, leaving 10 bases unmatched. The CDR3 is 19 residues long. Sequencing was carried out using PBMCs. This chain links TRBV19 with TRBJ2-1; 10 bases align to TRBD2. The clonotype was recovered from a woman aged 45-60 years in good health and CMV-seropositive. CDR3 loop: CASSIVPLGAGGSYNEQFF. Written as DNA, the CDR3 is TGTGCCAGTAGTATAGTCCCCCTTGGAGCGGGGGGGTCCTACAATGAGCAGTTCTTC.